The sample holds a few counts of the clone carrying this TCR beta chain. Repertoires were generated with immunoSEQ multiplex PCR, while TCRdb's copy carries only in-frame clones and drops some. In the table there are some 200,000 clones, roughly 72% of which are singletons. This CDR3 spans 15 amino acids. J was trimmed by 8 bases and V by 5 bases; bases with no gene match: 11. Germline CDR1 reads MGHDK; CDR2 reads SYGVNS. This entry belongs to a study of cytotoxic CD8 clonotypes in ibrutinib-treated CLL. For the study at large: Responses: roughly 25 partial, 2 complete; after median roughly 68 months, about 15 stayed remitted, approximately twelve progressed. There were, on average, approximately 260,000 productive templates and around 94,000 productive rearrangements per sample.

Here the sequenced sample was PBMCs, taken after 24 months of ibrutinib treatment. This clonotype was obtained from a human donor with chronic lymphocytic leukemia. J is TRBJ1-2 and V is TRBV25-1; TRBD1 agrees at 10 bases. CDR3 amino acids: CASSTPGQGLGGYTF. CDR3 in DNA: TGTGCCAGCAGTACCCCGGGACAGGGGTTGGGAGGCTACACCTTC.